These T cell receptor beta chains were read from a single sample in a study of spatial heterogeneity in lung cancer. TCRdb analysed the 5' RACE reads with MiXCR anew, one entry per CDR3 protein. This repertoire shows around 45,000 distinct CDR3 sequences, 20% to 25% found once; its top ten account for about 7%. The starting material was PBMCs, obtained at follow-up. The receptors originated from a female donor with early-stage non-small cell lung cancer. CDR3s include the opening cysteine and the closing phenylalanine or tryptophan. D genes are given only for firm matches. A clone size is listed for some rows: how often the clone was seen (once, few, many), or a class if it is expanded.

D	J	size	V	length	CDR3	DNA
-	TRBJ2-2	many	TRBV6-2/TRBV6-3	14	CASSGRVFTGELFF	TGTGCCAGCAGTGGGCGGGTTTTCACCGGGGAGCTGTTTTTT
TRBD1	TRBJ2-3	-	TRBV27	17	CASISTGGFFGTDTQYF	TGTGCCAGCATCAGCACAGGGGGCTTTTTTGGTACAGATACGCAGTATTTT
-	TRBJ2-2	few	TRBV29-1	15	CSVDGALENTGELFF	TGCAGCGTTGACGGGGCCCTCGAGAACACCGGGGAGCTGTTTTTT
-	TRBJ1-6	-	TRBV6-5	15	CASSYSIQGNSPLHF	TGTGCCAGCAGTTACTCGATTCAGGGAAATTCACCCCTCCACTTT
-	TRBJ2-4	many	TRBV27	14	CASSFSGGENIQYF	TGTGCCAGCAGTTTCTCGGGGGGCGAGAACATTCAGTACTTC
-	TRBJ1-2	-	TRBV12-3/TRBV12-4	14	CASSFGGAIYGYTF	TGTGCCAGCAGTTTCGGCGGGGCGATCTATGGCTACACCTTC
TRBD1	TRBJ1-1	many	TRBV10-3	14	CAISEGGQGTEAFF	TGTGCCATCAGTGAAGGAGGACAGGGAACTGAAGCTTTCTTT
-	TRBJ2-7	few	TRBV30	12	CAWSGLDYEQYF	TGTGCCTGGAGTGGGCTAGACTACGAGCAGTACTTC
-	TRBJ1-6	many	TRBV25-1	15	CASSEPDLSGSPLHF	TGTGCCAGCAGTGAACCCGACCTGAGCGGATCACCCCTCCACTTT
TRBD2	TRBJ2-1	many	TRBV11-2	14	CASSVEREGNEQFF	TGTGCCAGCAGCGTAGAGCGGGAGGGGAATGAGCAGTTCTTC
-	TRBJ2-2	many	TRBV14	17	CASSQDVRAGGTGELFF	TGTGCCAGCAGCCAAGATGTCCGGGCAGGCGGAACCGGGGAGCTGTTTTTT
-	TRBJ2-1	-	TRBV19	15	CASSMNRVFINEQFF	TGTGCCAGTAGTATGAACAGGGTTTTTATAAATGAGCAGTTCTTC
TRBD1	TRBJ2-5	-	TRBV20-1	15	CSVINLGTGEKTQYF	TGCAGTGTTATTAACCTCGGGACAGGGGAAAAGACCCAGTACTTC
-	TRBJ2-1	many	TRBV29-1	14	CSVETGLANNEQFF	TGCAGCGTTGAAACAGGACTGGCAAACAATGAGCAGTTCTTC
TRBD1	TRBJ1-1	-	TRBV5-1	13	CASSLQGRTEAFF	TGCGCCAGCAGCTTACAGGGGAGGACTGAAGCTTTCTTT
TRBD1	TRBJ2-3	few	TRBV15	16	CATSTLGDRGMDTQYF	TGTGCCACCAGCACCTTAGGGGACAGGGGTATGGATACGCAGTATTTT
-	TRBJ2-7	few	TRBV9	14	CASSARTDGSEQYF	TGTGCCAGCAGCGCCAGGACGGATGGTAGCGAGCAGTACTTC
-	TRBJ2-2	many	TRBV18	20	CASSALNVVRGPTNTGELFF	TGTGCCAGCTCAGCTTTAAATGTGGTCAGAGGACCGACGAACACCGGGGAGCTGTTTTTT
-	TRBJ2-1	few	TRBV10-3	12	CATDRAGNEQFF	TGTGCCACCGATCGGGCCGGGAATGAGCAGTTCTTC
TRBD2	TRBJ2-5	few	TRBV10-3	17	CAISDRTSGGEDETQYF	TGTGCCATCAGTGACCGGACTAGCGGGGGGGAGGATGAGACCCAGTACTTC
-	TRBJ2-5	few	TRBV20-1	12	CSASESGGTQYF	TGCAGTGCTAGCGAATCCGGGGGGACCCAGTACTTC
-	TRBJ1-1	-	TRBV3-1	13	CASSNTANTEAFF	TGTGCCAGCAGCAATACAGCTAACACTGAAGCTTTCTTT
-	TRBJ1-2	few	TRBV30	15	CAWSVVRGAYGGYTF	TGTGCCTGGAGTGTTGTCAGGGGCGCGTATGGTGGCTACACCTTC
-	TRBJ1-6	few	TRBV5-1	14	CASSLQGEDSPLHF	TGCGCCAGCAGCTTACAGGGTGAGGATTCACCCCTCCACTTT
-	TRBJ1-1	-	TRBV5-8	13	CASSLMRYTEAFF	TGTGCCAGCAGCTTGATGAGGTACACTGAAGCTTTCTTT
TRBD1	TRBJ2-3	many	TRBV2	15	CASKRGRGLTDTQYF	TGTGCCAGCAAAAGGGGCAGGGGGCTCACAGATACGCAGTATTTT
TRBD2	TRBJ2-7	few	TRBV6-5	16	CASSFGVAGEAYEQYF	TGTGCCAGCAGTTTCGGTGTAGCGGGAGAGGCCTACGAGCAGTACTTC
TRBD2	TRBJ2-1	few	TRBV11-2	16	CASSSRTSVPYNEQFF	TGTGCCAGCAGCTCTAGGACTAGCGTTCCCTACAATGAGCAGTTCTTC
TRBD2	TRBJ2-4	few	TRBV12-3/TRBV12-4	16	CATSGGRRLAKNIQYF	TGTGCCACCTCGGGGGGTAGGAGACTAGCCAAAAACATTCAGTACTTC
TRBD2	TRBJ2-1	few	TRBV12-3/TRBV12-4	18	CASSFGSHRAGARNEQFF	TGTGCCAGCAGTTTTGGCTCCCATCGAGCGGGAGCGCGCAATGAGCAGTTCTTC
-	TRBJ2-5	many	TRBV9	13	CASSPGGAGTQYF	TGTGCCAGCAGCCCAGGAGGGGCGGGGACCCAGTACTTC
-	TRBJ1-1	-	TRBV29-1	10	CSVEGAEAFF	TGCAGCGTTGAAGGGGCTGAAGCTTTCTTT
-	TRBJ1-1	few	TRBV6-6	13	CASSPRENTEAFF	TGTGCCAGCAGCCCTAGGGAGAACACTGAAGCTTTCTTT
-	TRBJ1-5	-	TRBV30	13	CAWSVSGRGFKHF	TGTGCCTGGAGTGTATCGGGCAGAGGGTTTAAGCATTTT
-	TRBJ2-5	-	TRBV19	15	CASSIDRGPQETQYF	TGTGCCAGTAGTATAGATCGGGGACCACAAGAGACCCAGTACTTC
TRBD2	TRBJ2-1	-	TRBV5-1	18	CASSLVPSGLSSYNEQFF	TGCGCCAGCAGCTTGGTCCCTAGCGGTCTAAGCTCCTACAATGAGCAGTTCTTC
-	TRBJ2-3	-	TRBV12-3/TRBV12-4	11	CASTLIGTQYF	TGTGCCAGCACCCTAATTGGTACGCAGTATTTT
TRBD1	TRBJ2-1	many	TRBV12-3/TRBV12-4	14	CASKTGVSYNEQFF	TGTGCCAGCAAAACAGGGGTTTCCTACAATGAGCAGTTCTTC
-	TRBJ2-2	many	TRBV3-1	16	CASTNGPGLNPGELFF	TGTGCCAGCACCAACGGCCCGGGCCTGAACCCCGGGGAGCTGTTTTTT
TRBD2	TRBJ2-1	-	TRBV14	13	CASSQGGGNEQFF	TGTGCCAGCAGCCAAGGGGGGGGCAATGAGCAGTTCTTC
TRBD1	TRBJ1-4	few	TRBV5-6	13	CASSRTGDEKLFF	TGTGCCAGCAGCCGGACAGGGGATGAAAAACTGTTTTTT
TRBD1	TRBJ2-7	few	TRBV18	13	CASSPWDRAEQYF	TGTGCCAGCTCACCGTGGGACAGGGCCGAGCAGTACTTC
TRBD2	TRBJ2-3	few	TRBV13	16	CASITGLAGPPDTQYF	TGTGCCAGCATCACAGGACTAGCGGGTCCCCCAGATACGCAGTATTTT
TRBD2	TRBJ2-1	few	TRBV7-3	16	CASSLMASGGANEQFF	TGTGCCAGCAGCTTAATGGCTAGCGGGGGGGCAAATGAGCAGTTCTTC
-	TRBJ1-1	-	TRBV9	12	CASSNRGSEAFF	TGTGCCAGCAGTAATAGGGGAAGTGAAGCTTTCTTT
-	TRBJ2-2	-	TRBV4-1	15	CASSQNWVQTGELFF	TGCGCCAGCAGCCAAAACTGGGTCCAGACCGGGGAGCTGTTTTTT
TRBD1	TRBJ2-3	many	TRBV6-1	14	CASNPPGQGDTQYF	TGTGCCAGCAACCCCCCCGGACAGGGAGATACGCAGTATTTT
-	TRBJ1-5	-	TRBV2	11	CASRVNQPQHF	TGTGCCAGCAGGGTAAACCAGCCCCAGCATTTT
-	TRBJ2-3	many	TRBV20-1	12	CSGEVLGDTQYF	TGCAGTGGGGAGGTCTTAGGAGATACGCAGTATTTT
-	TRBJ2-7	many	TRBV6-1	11	CASSEGWRQYF	TGTGCCAGCAGTGAAGGTTGGAGGCAGTACTTC
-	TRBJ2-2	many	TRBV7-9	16	CASSRAASPNTGELFF	TGTGCCAGCAGCCGGGCGGCTAGCCCGAACACCGGGGAGCTGTTTTTT
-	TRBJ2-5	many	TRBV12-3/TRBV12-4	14	CASTRGAYQETQYF	TGTGCCAGCACGCGGGGAGCGTACCAAGAGACCCAGTACTTC
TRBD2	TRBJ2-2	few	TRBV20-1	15	CSASDGLANTGELFF	TGCAGTGCTAGTGACGGACTAGCGAACACCGGGGAGCTGTTTTTT
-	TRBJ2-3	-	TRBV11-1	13	CASSLGPKDTQYF	TGTGCCAGCAGCTTGGGCCCTAAAGATACGCAGTATTTT
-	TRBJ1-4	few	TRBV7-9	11	CASSSDLKLFF	TGTGCCAGCAGTTCGGACTTAAAACTGTTTTTT
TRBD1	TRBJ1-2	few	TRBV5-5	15	CASSFRDRDDYGYTF	TGTGCCAGCAGCTTCCGGGACAGGGACGACTATGGCTACACCTTC
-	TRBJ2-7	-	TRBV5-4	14	CASSLGGRLDEQYF	TGTGCCAGCAGCTTGGGGGGGCGCTTGGACGAGCAGTACTTC
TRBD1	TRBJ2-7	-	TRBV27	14	CASSFGTATYEQYF	TGTGCCAGCAGTTTCGGGACAGCTACCTACGAGCAGTACTTC
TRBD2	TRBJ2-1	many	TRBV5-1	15	CASSLGLAGQYKQFF	TGCGCCAGCAGCCTGGGACTAGCGGGACAGTATAAGCAGTTCTTC